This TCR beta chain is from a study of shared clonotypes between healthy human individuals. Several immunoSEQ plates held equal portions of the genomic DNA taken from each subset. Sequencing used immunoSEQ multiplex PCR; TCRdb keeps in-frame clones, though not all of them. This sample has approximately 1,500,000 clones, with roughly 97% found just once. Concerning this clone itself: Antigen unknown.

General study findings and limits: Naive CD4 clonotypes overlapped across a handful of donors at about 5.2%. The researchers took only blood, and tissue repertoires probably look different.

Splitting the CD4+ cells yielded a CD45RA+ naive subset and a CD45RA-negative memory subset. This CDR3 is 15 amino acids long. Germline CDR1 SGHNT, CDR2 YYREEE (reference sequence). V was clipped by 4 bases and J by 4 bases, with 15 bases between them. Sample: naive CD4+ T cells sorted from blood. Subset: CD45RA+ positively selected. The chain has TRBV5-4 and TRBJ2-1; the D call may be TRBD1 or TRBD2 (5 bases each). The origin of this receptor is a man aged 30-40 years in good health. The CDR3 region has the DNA TGTGCCAGCAGCAGAACCGGGACCCCATACAATGAGCAGTTCTTC. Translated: CASSRTGTPYNEQFF.